This T cell receptor (beta chain) was documented in a study of beta chain features in type 1 diabetes. Study-wide results and limits: A moderate, significant TCRB CDR3 shortening appeared in type 1 diabetes across four CD4+ subsets.

As to this clone: The target antigen is unknown.

In germline, CDR1 is LGHNA, CDR2 YSLEER. The CDR3 extends over 15 amino acids. V dropped 3 bases and J dropped 2; count of bases not matched to a gene: 5. Only one heparinised blood draw was taken per donor, and its volume averaged roughly 0.12 L. Expressed TCRB transcripts were sequenced because the isolated RNA had all been reverse transcribed beforehand. Method: immunoSEQ multiplex PCR; TCRdb's copy keeps in-frame clones and lacks some. The table records 350,000 or so clones, about 20% of them present only once. The sequencing input was naive CD4+ T cells from blood. The chain joins TRBV4-3 to TRBJ2-7; 9 nucleotides line up with TRBD1. The clonotype originates from a woman aged 18-35 years in good health. The CDR3 loop reads CASSQAGQGPYEQYF. CDR3 sequence (DNA): TGCGCCAGCAGCCAGGCGGGACAGGGCCCCTACGAGCAGTACTTC.